This TCR beta chain came from a study of CD8+ T cells in alopecia areata. Findings of the study overall: The study found TCR sharing across patients less clear than in mice, possibly for HLA reasons.

Comments on this clone: Its antigen is unknown.

Germline CDR1 MGHRA, CDR2 YSYEKL. The CDR3 has 13 residues. V shed 4 bases and J shed 6 bases, with 10 bases lying between them. The sequencing template was cDNA reverse transcribed from extracted RNA. Sequencing was performed with immunoSEQ multiplex PCR; in TCRdb, only in-frame clones are kept and a portion is missing. The repertoire holds roughly 250,000 clones, roughly two thirds seen once, with 1% to 1.5% in the top ten. Lesional scalp punch biopsies and peripheral blood came from alopecia areata patients. CD4+ and CD8+ T cells were sorted from PBMCs stained for CD3, CD4 and CD8. This receptor was identified in a human donor with alopecia areata. The chain joins TRBV4-1 to TRBJ2-4, with D perhaps TRBD1 (5 bases). The source material was CD4+ T cells sorted from blood, sampled at week 0. Here the CDR3 DNA reads TGCGCCAGCAGCCCCCCCACAGGAAACATTCAGTACTTC. Protein product: CASSPPTGNIQYF.